The clone carrying this T cell receptor (beta chain) came up a few times. Germline CDR1 and CDR2: SGHTA and FQGNSA. V gave up 1 base and J gave up 7 bases, with 10 bases separating them. This CDR3 spans 13 amino acids. The sample originates from a study of patients and donors after allogeneic stem cell transplantation. Each CDR3 protein is one row after TCRdb ran MiXCR on the RT-PCR reads. The repertoire has over 200,000 distinct CDR3 sequences, around 40% of them found once; the top ten carry roughly 11%. This TCR was recovered from a human donor who was either an allogeneic HSCT recipient or a stem cell or donor lymphocyte infusion donor (not recorded which). It is not recorded whose cells these are; they may come from a transplant donor. The rearrangement uses TRBV7-2 and TRBJ1-2; D may be TRBD1 (5 bases). Sequenced input: blood, either unsorted or a sorted T cell fraction (not recorded which). The CDR3 is CASSLGRDGGYTF. The CDR3 DNA reads TGTGCCAGCAGCTTAGGCAGGGACGGTGGCTACACCTTC. The whole variable domain, filled in from reference TRBV7-2 and TRBJ1-2, reads GAGVSQSPSNKVTEKGKDVELRCDPISGHTALYWYRQSLGQGLEFLIYFQGNSAPDKSGLPSDRFSAERTGGSVSTLTIQRTQQEDSAVYLCASSLGRDGGYTFGSGTRLTVV.